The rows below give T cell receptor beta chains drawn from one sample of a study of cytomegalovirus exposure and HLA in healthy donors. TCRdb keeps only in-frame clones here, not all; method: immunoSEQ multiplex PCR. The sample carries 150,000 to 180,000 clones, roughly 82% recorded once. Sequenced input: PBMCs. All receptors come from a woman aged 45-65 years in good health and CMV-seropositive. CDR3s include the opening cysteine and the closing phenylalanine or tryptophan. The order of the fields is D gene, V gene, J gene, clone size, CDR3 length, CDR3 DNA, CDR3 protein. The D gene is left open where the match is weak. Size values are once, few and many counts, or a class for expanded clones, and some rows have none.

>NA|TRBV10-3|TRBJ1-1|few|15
TGTGCCATCAGTGAGTCGAGCGGTGCTCAGGAAGAAGCTTTCTTT
CAISESSGAQEEAFF
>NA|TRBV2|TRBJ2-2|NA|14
TGTGCCAGCAGCGGGGGTCCGACCACCGGGGAGCTGTTTTTT
CASSGGPTTGELFF
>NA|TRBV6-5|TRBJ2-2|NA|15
TGTGCCAGCAGTTACGAGTCCACGAACACCGGGGAGCTGTTTTTT
CASSYESTNTGELFF
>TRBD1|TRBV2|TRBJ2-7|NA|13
TGTGCCAGCAAGGACAGGGGGTCCTACGAGCAGTACTTC
CASKDRGSYEQYF
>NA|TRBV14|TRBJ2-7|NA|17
TGTGCCAGCAGCCAAGTTGTAACATTCGAATACCCCCACGAGCAGTACTTC
CASSQVVTFEYPHEQYF
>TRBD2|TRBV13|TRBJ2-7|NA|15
TGTGCCAGCAGCTCCATCGAGGCGGGGGGTTACGAGCAGTACTTC
CASSSIEAGGYEQYF
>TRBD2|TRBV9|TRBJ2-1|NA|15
TGTGCCAGCAGCGTAGGGGACTACCGCTACAATGAGCAGTTCTTC
CASSVGDYRYNEQFF
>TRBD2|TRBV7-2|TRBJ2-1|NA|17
TGTGCCAGCAGCTTAGTGACTAGCGGGGGCCGCTACAATGAGCAGTTCTTC
CASSLVTSGGRYNEQFF
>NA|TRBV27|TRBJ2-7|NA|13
TGTGCCAGCTCCTGGGCCCCCACCTACGAGCAGTACTTC
CASSWAPTYEQYF
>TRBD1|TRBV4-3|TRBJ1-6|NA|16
TGCGCCAGCAGCCAAATTGAGGGACAGGGAAACTCACCCCTCCACTTT
CASSQIEGQGNSPLHF
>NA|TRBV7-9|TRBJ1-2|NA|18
TGTGCCAGCAGCTTAGTACCCCCCGCCGGTATGCTTAACTATGGCTACACCTTC
CASSLVPPAGMLNYGYTF
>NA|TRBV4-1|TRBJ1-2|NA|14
TGCGCCAGCAGCCCCCACGGAGAGGGCTATGGCTACACCTTC
CASSPHGEGYGYTF
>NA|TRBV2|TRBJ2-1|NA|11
TGTGCCAGCAGCGCCTACAATGAGCAGTTCTTC
CASSAYNEQFF
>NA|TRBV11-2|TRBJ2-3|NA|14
TGTGCCAGCAGTCCACTCAACGACACAGATACGCAGTATTTT
CASSPLNDTDTQYF
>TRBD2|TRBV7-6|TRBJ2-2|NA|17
TGTGCCAGCAGCGTAGACCCAAGCGGGGGGAACACCGGGGAGCTGTTTTTT
CASSVDPSGGNTGELFF
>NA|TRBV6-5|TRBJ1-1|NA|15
TGTGCCAGCAGTTACCCAGGGGCTGGAAGTTTTGAAGCTTTCTTT
CASSYPGAGSFEAFF
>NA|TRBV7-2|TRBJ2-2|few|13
TGTGCCAGCAGCCCTATTAACACCGGGGAGCTGTTTTTT
CASSPINTGELFF
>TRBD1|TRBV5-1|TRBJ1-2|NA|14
TGCGCCAGCAGCTTGGGACAGGGTAACTATGGCTACACCTTC
CASSLGQGNYGYTF
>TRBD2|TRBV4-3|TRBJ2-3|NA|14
TGCGCCAGCAGCCAAGCCAGCGGGGCGGATACGCAGTATTTT
CASSQASGADTQYF
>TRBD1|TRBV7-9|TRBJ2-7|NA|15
TGCGCCAGCAGCTTAGGGACAGGGGGCCCCTACGAGCAGTACTTC
CASSLGTGGPYEQYF
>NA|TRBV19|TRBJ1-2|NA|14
TGTGCCAGTAGTATCGGGGGATTCAACTATGGCTACACCTTC
CASSIGGFNYGYTF
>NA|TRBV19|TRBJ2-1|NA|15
TGTGCCAGTAGTATAGCTGGGACACCGTACAATGAGCAGTTCTTC
CASSIAGTPYNEQFF
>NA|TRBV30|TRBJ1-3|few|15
TGTGCCTGGAGTCGGGATTCAGGGGCTGGAAACACCATATATTTT
CAWSRDSGAGNTIYF
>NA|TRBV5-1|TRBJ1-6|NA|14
TGCGCCAGCAGCTTCGATCTTCCAGATTCACCCCTCCACTTT
CASSFDLPDSPLHF
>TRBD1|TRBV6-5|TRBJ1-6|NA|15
TGTGCCAGCAGTTACTCGAGGCAGGGGGATTCACCCCTCCACTTT
CASSYSRQGDSPLHF
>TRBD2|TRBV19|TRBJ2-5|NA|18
TGTGCCAGTAGTATAAGATTGGAGCGGGGGATAAACCAAGAGACCCAGTACTTC
CASSIRLERGINQETQYF
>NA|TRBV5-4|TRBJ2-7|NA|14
TGTGCCAGCAGCAGACGGGGGGCCCGCTACGAGCAGTACTTC
CASSRRGARYEQYF
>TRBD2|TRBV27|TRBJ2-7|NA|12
TGTGCCAGCAGTTTGTCGGGGGGGGAGCAGTACTTC
CASSLSGGEQYF
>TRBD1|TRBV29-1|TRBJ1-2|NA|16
TGCAGCGTTGATAGGACAGGTGGGCTTGATCCCTATGGCTACACCTTC
CSVDRTGGLDPYGYTF
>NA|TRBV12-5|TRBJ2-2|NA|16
TGTGCTAGTGGTTTCCCCACGGGGAAGAACACCGGGGAGCTGTTTTTT
CASGFPTGKNTGELFF
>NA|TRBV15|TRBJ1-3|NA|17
TGTGCCACCAGCAGAGATCGCCCCGAACTCTCTGGAAACACCATATATTTT
CATSRDRPELSGNTIYF
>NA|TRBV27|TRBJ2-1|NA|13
TGTGCCAGCAGTTTAGCCGCGTACAATGAGCAGTTCTTC
CASSLAAYNEQFF
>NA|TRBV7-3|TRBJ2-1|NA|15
TGTGCCAGCAGCTACGCGGGGGCGGCATCCAATGAGCAGTTCTTC
CASSYAGAASNEQFF
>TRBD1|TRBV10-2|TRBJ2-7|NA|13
TGCGCCAGCAGACGGACAGGAAGGGACGAGCAGTACTTC
CASRRTGRDEQYF
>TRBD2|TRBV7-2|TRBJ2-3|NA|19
TGTGCCAGCAGCCCCCTTCCGGGGGATCCTAGCGGGGGAGCAGATACGCAGTATTTT
CASSPLPGDPSGGADTQYF
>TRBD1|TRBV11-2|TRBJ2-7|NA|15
TGTGCCAGCAGCTTATCGACAGGGAGCTCCTACGAGCAGTACTTC
CASSLSTGSSYEQYF
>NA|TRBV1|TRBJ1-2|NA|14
TGCACCAGCAGCCAAGGGGGGACTAGTGATGGCTACACCTTC
CTSSQGGTSDGYTF
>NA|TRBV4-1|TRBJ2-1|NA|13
TGCGCCAGCAGCCTATCCCAGGGAGGTGAGCAGTTCTTC
CASSLSQGGEQFF
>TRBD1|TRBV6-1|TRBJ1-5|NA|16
TGTGCCAGCAGTGAAGCGGGGACAGGGGGCCATCAGCCCCAGCATTTT
CASSEAGTGGHQPQHF
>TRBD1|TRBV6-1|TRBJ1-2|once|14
TGTGCCAGCAGTGTCCTACAGGGGGCGGGTGGCTACACCTTC
CASSVLQGAGGYTF
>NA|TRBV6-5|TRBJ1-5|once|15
TGTGCCAGCAGGGCAGGGGTTGTGGGCAATCAGCCCCAGCATTTT
CASRAGVVGNQPQHF
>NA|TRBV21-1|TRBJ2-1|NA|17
TGTGCCAGCAGCAAAGAAAAGCGGGGGGCTAGGAACAATGAGCAGTTCTTC
CASSKEKRGARNNEQFF
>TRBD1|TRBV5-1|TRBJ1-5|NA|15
TGCGCCAGCAGCGCGGGACAGGGGGAAGGCGAGCCCCAGCATTTT
CASSAGQGEGEPQHF
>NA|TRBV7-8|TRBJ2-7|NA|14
TGTGCCAGCAGCTTATTTACAGGGCCCTACGAGCAGTACTTC
CASSLFTGPYEQYF
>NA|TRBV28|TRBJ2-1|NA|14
TGTGCCAGCAGTTCGCCGGTTGGGGGGAATGAGCAGTTCTTC
CASSSPVGGNEQFF
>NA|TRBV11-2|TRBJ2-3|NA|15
TGTGCCAGCAGCTTAGTCAGGGCCGACACAGATACGCAGTATTTT
CASSLVRADTDTQYF
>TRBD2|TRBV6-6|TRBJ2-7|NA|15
TGTGCCAGCAGTCCGTTAGCGGGGGGGCTCTCCGAGCAGTACTTC
CASSPLAGGLSEQYF
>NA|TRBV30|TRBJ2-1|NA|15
TGTGCCTGGGAGAGCTACGGATTGCTAGACAATGAGCAGTTCTTC
CAWESYGLLDNEQFF
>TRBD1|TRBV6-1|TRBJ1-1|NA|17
TGTGCCAGCAGTGACCTTACAGGGGGCGCGGGGTATCCTGAAGCTTTCTTT
CASSDLTGGAGYPEAFF